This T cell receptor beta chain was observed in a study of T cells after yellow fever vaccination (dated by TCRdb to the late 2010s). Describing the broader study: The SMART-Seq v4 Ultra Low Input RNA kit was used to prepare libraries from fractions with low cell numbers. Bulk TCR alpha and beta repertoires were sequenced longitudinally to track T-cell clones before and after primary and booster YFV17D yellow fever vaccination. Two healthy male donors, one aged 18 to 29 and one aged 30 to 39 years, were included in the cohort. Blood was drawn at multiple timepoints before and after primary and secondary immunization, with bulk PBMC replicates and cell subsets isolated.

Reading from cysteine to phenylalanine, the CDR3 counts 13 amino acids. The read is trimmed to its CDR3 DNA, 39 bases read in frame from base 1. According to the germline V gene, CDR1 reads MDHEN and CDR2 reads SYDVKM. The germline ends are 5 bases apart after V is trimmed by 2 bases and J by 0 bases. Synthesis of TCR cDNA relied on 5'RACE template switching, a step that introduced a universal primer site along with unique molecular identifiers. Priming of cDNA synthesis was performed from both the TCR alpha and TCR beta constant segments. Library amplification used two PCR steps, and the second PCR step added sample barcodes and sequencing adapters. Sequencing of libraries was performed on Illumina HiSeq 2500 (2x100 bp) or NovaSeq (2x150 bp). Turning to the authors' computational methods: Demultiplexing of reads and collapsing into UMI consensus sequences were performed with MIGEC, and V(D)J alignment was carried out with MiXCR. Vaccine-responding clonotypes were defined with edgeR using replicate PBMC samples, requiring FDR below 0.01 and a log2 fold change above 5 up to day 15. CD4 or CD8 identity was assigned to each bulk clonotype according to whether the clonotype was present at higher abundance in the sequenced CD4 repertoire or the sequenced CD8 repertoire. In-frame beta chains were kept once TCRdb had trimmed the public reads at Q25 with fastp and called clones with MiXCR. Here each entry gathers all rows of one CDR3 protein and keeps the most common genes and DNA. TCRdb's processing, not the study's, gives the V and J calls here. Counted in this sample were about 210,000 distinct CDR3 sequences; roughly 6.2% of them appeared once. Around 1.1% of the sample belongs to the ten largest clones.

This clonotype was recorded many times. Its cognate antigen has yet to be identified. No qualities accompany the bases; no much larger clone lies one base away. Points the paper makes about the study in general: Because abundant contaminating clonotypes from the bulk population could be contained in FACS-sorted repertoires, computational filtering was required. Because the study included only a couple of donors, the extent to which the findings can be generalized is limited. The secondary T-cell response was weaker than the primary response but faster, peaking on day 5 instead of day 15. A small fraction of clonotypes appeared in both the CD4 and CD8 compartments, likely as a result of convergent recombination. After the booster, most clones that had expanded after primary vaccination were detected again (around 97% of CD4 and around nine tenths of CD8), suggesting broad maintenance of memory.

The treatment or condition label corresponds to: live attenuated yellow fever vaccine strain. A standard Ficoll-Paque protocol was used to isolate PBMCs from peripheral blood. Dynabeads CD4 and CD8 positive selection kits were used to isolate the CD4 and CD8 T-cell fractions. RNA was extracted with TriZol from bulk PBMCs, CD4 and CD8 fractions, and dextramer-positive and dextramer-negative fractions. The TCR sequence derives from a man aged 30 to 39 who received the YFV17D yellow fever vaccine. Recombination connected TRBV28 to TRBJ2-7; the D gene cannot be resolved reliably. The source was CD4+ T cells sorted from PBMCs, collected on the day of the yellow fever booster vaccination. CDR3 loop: CASSLNPSYEQYF. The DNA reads TGTGCCAGCAGTTTAAACCCCTCCTACGAGCAGTACTTC.